This is a list of T cell receptor beta chains from one sample in a study of T cell responses to AZD1222 COVID-19 vaccine. Sequenced by immunoSEQ multiplex PCR; TCRdb stores in-frame clones only, minus some. The data show about 120,000 clones, 88% seen once. The sequencing here drew on peripheral blood, taken on day 0 of MenACWY control vaccination. These receptors were obtained from an adult in good health. The CDR3 runs from the conserved cysteine through the conserved F or W.

V gene: TRBV29-1
CDR3 protein: CSVVQGNANYGYTF

V gene: TRBV6-5
CDR3 protein: CASSRLGGNYGYTF

V gene: TRBV10-3
CDR3 protein: CAISAGSGGSPYEQYF

V gene: TRBV2
CDR3 protein: CASSEQLYEQYF

V gene: TRBV5-1
CDR3 protein: CASILNPGQGATGELFF

V gene: TRBV29-1
CDR3 protein: CSVVGTVNTGELFF

V gene: TRBV5-1
CDR3 protein: CASQGVAKNIQYF

V gene: TRBV2
CDR3 protein: CASINSVRTEAFF

V gene: TRBV3-1/TRBV3-2
CDR3 protein: CASSHSLEYPNTEAFF

V gene: TRBV9
CDR3 protein: CASSPWGGNEQYF

V gene: TRBV6-5
CDR3 protein: CASRGSNTGELFF

V gene: TRBV21-1
CDR3 protein: CASSPRGRDYGYTF

V gene: TRBV6-5
CDR3 protein: CASSYSKQGAEAFF

V gene: TRBV6-5
CDR3 protein: CASSYSGRGARPEAFF

V gene: TRBV4-1
CDR3 protein: CASSQDDKGGAQHSNQPQHF

V gene: TRBV27
CDR3 protein: CASSPKGGGHYGYTF

V gene: TRBV7-9
CDR3 protein: CASSSPGGPSSGNTIYF

V gene: TRBV5-1
CDR3 protein: CASSQPGDGKNIQYF

V gene: TRBV10-3
CDR3 protein: CAISPGQGAFEAFF

V gene: TRBV6-1
CDR3 protein: CASSEGLGISSYEQYF

V gene: TRBV13
CDR3 protein: CASSLGLAGGSWTGELFF

V gene: TRBV4-2
CDR3 protein: CASSQRTGGPEAFF

V gene: TRBV28
CDR3 protein: CASSLQGRGFGNTIYF

V gene: TRBV13
CDR3 protein: CASSLVLAGLQETQYF

V gene: TRBV5-1
CDR3 protein: CASSSGQNTEAFF

V gene: TRBV19
CDR3 protein: CARRCYTF

V gene: TRBV2
CDR3 protein: CASNRQGWDTEAFF

V gene: TRBV7-9
CDR3 protein: CASSPTWHTGEGEQYF

V gene: TRBV25-1
CDR3 protein: CASSEYRAYEQYF

V gene: TRBV2
CDR3 protein: CASRRRGNTEAFF

V gene: TRBV30
CDR3 protein: CAWTVNSNQPQHF

V gene: TRBV28
CDR3 protein: CASSRAGGSYEQYF

V gene: TRBV12-3/TRBV12-4
CDR3 protein: CASGGETQYF

V gene: TRBV4-2
CDR3 protein: CASSQAGQIAKNIQYF

V gene: TRBV28
CDR3 protein: CASSLGGWGTYEQYF